One sample yielded the 27 T cell receptor beta chains listed below, sequenced in a study of blood T cell repertoires in COVID-19. Profiling relied on immunoSEQ multiplex PCR, and the TCRdb table lists in-frame clones only, not all of them. Among 63,000 or so clones listed, about 81% were seen once. Sequencing input: peripheral blood. These receptors were collected from a human donor in a cohort sampled during active COVID-19.

This chain connects TRBV15 to TRBJ2-2; TRBD2 matches at 7 bases. The germline V gene encodes CDR1 LNHNV and CDR2 YYDKDF (reference sequence). The length of the CDR3 is 15 residues. The trim removed 3 bases at V and 3 bases at J, leaving 4 bases unmatched. CDR3 in DNA: TGTGCCACCAGCAGGGTAGCGGGTCACACCGGGGAGCTGTTTTTT. This encodes CATSRVAGHTGELFF.

The DNA of the CDR3 is TGTGCCAGTAGCGGATCCCCCCAGGCCCTCGAGACCCAGTACTTC. Its translation: CASSGSPQALETQYF. The rearrangement uses TRBV19 and TRBJ2-5; D is uncertain. V was shortened by 6 bases and J by 5 bases, with 19 bases between the two germline ends. Looked up from germline, CDR1 is LNHDA and CDR2 is SQIVND (reference sequence). The length of the CDR3 is 15 residues.

The chain has TRBV20-1 and TRBJ1-2, with D tentatively TRBD1 (5 bases). CDR1 and CDR2 from the germline V gene are DFQATT and SNEGSKA (reference sequence). This CDR3 contains 11 residues. The CDR3 region has the DNA TGCAGCCGATCCAGGGTCTATGGCTACACCTTC. Translating gives CSRSRVYGYTF.

The V call is TRBV29-1, the J call TRBJ1-2; D remains ambiguous. V lost 5 bases to trimming and J lost 7 bases, with 14 bases between them. The CDR3 spans 12 residues. In germline, CDR1 is SQVTM, CDR2 ANQGSEA. The CDR3 bases are TGCAGCGTTAGCCCCTCTGTTGGTGGCTACACCTTC. The encoded protein is CSVSPSVGGYTF.

This clone was seen a single time. The rearrangement uses TRBV28 and TRBJ1-1; 7 bases line up with TRBD1. The CDR3 extends over 13 amino acids. CDR1 and CDR2 from the germline V gene are MDHEN and SYDVKM. Trimming took 7 bases from V and 3 from J; bases not matched to a gene: 5. DNA of the CDR3: TGTGCCAGCAATCCGGGACAGTACACTGAAGCTTTCTTT. This encodes CASNPGQYTEAFF.

The chain carries TRBV4-1 and TRBJ1-5; D ambiguous. This CDR3 has 17 amino acids. Germline V gives CDR1 MGHRA, CDR2 YSYEKL. V was pared by 4 bases and J by 4 bases, with 20 bases between. This CDR3 is CASSPQPVAGSNQPQHF. The CDR3, as DNA: TGCGCCAGCAGCCCGCAGCCCGTCGCCGGGAGTAATCAGCCCCAGCATTTT.

This clone was seen just once. The rearrangement joins TRBV5-1 to TRBJ2-3; 7 nucleotides line up with TRBD1. CDR3 size: 14 residues. With V trimmed by 4 bases and J by 1 base, 3 bases remained unmatched. Germline V gene lookup returns CDR1 SGHRS and CDR2 YFSETQ. CDR3 residues: CASSHGQGTDTQYF. In nucleotides, the CDR3 is TGCGCCAGCAGCCACGGACAGGGCACAGATACGCAGTATTTT.

In its sample, this clone was seen once. The chain recombines TRBV7-9 with TRBJ2-5, with a possible D match to TRBD1 (6 bases). The germline V and J ends were trimmed by 4 bases and 3 bases, with 15 bases remaining between them. Germline V gene sequence: CDR1 SEHNR, CDR2 FQNEAQ (reference sequence). This CDR3 spans 15 amino acids. CDR3: CASSSSWTEEETQYF. In nucleotides, the CDR3 is TGTGCCAGCAGCTCTTCCTGGACAGAGGAAGAGACCCAGTACTTC.

The V call is TRBV29-1, the J call TRBJ1-1; a weak D match, TRBD1 (6 bases). The V gene lost 1 base and the J gene lost 4 bases, with 19 bases spanning the gap. Looked up from germline, CDR1 is SQVTM and CDR2 is ANQGSEA. The CDR3 length is 16 residues. CDR3 sequence reads: CSVEGHQQGKSTEAFF. In DNA form, the CDR3 reads TGCAGCGTTGAAGGTCATCAACAGGGTAAAAGCACTGAAGCTTTCTTT.

V usage is TRBV5-1 and J usage is TRBJ2-3; D is uncertain. The CDR3 spans 15 residues. Germline-derived CDR1 and CDR2 are SGHRS and YFSETQ. V was cut by 0 bases and J by 8 bases, with 16 bases left in between. The CDR3 spells CASSLAGFKTLTQYF. The CDR3 nucleotides are TGCGCCAGCAGCTTGGCCGGGTTCAAGACGCTTACGCAGTATTTT.

The chain recombines TRBV27 with TRBJ2-5; perhaps TRBD2 as D (6 bases). The V and J ends lost 4 bases and 10 bases respectively, with 19 bases between them. The CDR3 runs 14 residues. Looked up from germline, CDR1 is MNHEY and CDR2 is SMNVEV (reference sequence). The CDR3 bases are TGTGCCAGCAGTTATAACGAGCGGGTGGGCGACCAGTACTTC. As protein: CASSYNERVGDQYF.

The V call is TRBV7-9, the J call TRBJ2-1; 10 bases are a match to TRBD2. This CDR3 is 20 amino acids long. V lost 5 bases and J lost 3; bases outside the gene matches: 19. The germline V gene encodes CDR1 SEHNR and CDR2 FQNEAQ (reference sequence). The CDR3 region has the DNA TGTGCCAGCAGCACTCGGGACACACTAGCGGGATGGGACTACTACAATGAGCAGTTCTTC. It yields the protein CASSTRDTLAGWDYYNEQFF.

The chain recombines TRBV19 with TRBJ2-1; a weak D match, TRBD2 (7 bases). V lost 8 bases to trimming and J lost 2 bases, with 19 bases between them. CDR1 LNHDA and CDR2 SQIVND come from the germline V gene (reference sequence). This CDR3 spans 16 amino acids. DNA for the CDR3: TGTGCCAGTCGGGGGGCTAGCGGAAGTACCTACAATGAGCAGTTCTTC. Translation gives CASRGASGSTYNEQFF.

The chain uses TRBV5-1 and TRBJ2-7, with TRBD2 as a possible D gene (6 bases). Looked up from germline, CDR1 is SGHRS and CDR2 is YFSETQ. The CDR3 is made up of 14 amino acids. Deletions cut 6 bases from V and 0 bases from J, with 13 bases between. CDR3 sequence: CASKVDYFSYEQYF. The CDR3 DNA is TGCGCCAGCAAGGTGGACTACTTCTCCTACGAGCAGTACTTC.

The chain employs TRBV7-2 and TRBJ2-1, with a possible D match to TRBD2 (5 bases). Germline CDR1 reads SGHTA; CDR2 reads FQGNSA. The CDR3 contains 16 residues. The V end lost 3 bases, the J end lost 5 bases, and 17 bases lay between the germline ends. CDR3: CASSFIWESRHNEQFF. The CDR3 nucleotides read TGTGCCAGCAGCTTCATTTGGGAGTCGAGGCACAATGAGCAGTTCTTC.

The chain is built from TRBV6-2 or TRBV6-3 and TRBJ2-7; a possible D gene is TRBD1 (5 bases). V was cut by 2 bases and J by 9 bases, with 11 bases left in between. The germline V gene encodes CDR1 MNHEY and CDR2 SVGEGT. There are 12 residues in the CDR3. The CDR3 nucleotides read TGTGCCAGCAGTTACGACAGAACAGGGCAGTACTTC. Translation: CASSYDRTGQYF.

Written as DNA, the CDR3 is TGTGCCACCCCATCTATTGGGAGGGATGGCTACACCTTC. Translation gives CATPSIGRDGYTF. J is TRBJ1-2 and V is TRBV24-1; D is unclear. CDR1 and CDR2 from the germline V gene are KGHDR and SFDVKD. The CDR3 runs 13 residues. V lost 9 bases and J lost 6, with 16 bases in between.

The V gene is TRBV4-1, the J gene TRBJ2-3; 7 bases agree with TRBD2. CDR1 and CDR2 (germline): MGHRA, YSYEKL. This CDR3 has 16 amino acids. The junction had 7 bases not matched to a gene; V was cut back by 0 bases and J by 4 bases. CDR3 residues: CASSQEGTMSPDTQYF. The CDR3 bases are TGCGCCAGCAGCCAAGAGGGGACTATGAGTCCAGATACGCAGTATTTT.

V gene TRBV28 combines with J gene TRBJ2-3; D is ambiguous. V shed 3 bases and J shed 0 bases, with 19 bases lying between them. CDR1 is MDHEN and CDR2 is SYDVKM in the germline V gene. The CDR3 sequence is 18 residues long. The CDR3 coding sequence is TGTGCCAGCAGTTTTGAGGTCAGTCTCTCGACTAGCACAGATACGCAGTATTTT. Translation: CASSFEVSLSTSTDTQYF.

This clone was found once. CDR3 sequence: CASSLRGDTQYF. The CDR3, as DNA: TGTGCCAGCAGCTTGCGGGGGGATACGCAGTATTTT. This chain joins TRBV5-6 and TRBJ2-3; D might be TRBD2 (6 bases). The CDR3 is 12 amino acids. Germline V lookup: CDR1 SGHDT, CDR2 YYEEEE. Deletions cut 1 base from V and 6 bases from J, with 6 bases between.

The chain has TRBV11-2 and TRBJ2-7; TRBD1 is a possible D gene (8 bases). The V end was cut by 5 bases, the J end by 9 bases, with 14 bases between. The germline V gene encodes CDR1 SGHAT and CDR2 FQNNGV. The CDR3 runs to 12 residues. DNA of the CDR3: TGTGCCAGCAGCAAGGACAGGGAGGGGCAGTACTTC. Protein product: CASSKDREGQYF.

The chain uses TRBV18 and TRBJ2-5; D might be TRBD1 (6 bases). This CDR3 spans 14 amino acids. The germline gives CDR1 KGHSH, CDR2 LQKENI. Trimming took off 4 bases at V and 5 bases at J, with 14 bases between the two ends. CDR3 nucleotides: TGTGCCAGCTCACTTTACAGGGCCGGGGAGACCCAGTACTTC. This sequence encodes CASSLYRAGETQYF.

V gene TRBV27 combines with J gene TRBJ1-5; D remains ambiguous. V was shortened by 6 bases and J by 0 bases, with 9 bases between the two germline ends. CDR1 and CDR2 (germline): MNHEY, SMNVEV (reference sequence). This CDR3 is 14 amino acids long. CDR3 region: CASRTGVSNQPQHF. The CDR3 DNA is TGTGCCAGCAGAACCGGAGTTAGCAATCAGCCCCAGCATTTT.

V is TRBV7-3 and J is TRBJ2-3; 7 positions match TRBD1. The CDR3 runs 15 residues. The V gene end was trimmed by 5 bases and the J gene end by 4 bases; junction bases not matched to a gene: 9. Germline V gives CDR1 SGHTA, CDR2 FQGTGA. The CDR3, as DNA: TGTGCCAGCAGCGTCGGGACAGACTATTCAGATACGCAGTATTTT. It yields the protein CASSVGTDYSDTQYF.

The rearrangement joins TRBV12-1 to TRBJ2-1; TRBD2, the table's D call, was not compared with the DNA. TRBV12-1 is noted as a pseudogene. This CDR3 contains 16 residues. The CDR3 is CASSLGTSGTPAEQFF. The CDR3 DNA sequence: TGTGCCAGCAGCCTCGGGACTAGCGGGACCCCGGCCGAGCAGTTCTTC.

The rearrangement links TRBV24-1 to TRBJ2-2; perhaps TRBD2 as D (6 bases). The CDR3 consists of 13 residues. Between the trimmed V and J ends, which lost 7 bases and 6 bases, there was a span of 11 bases. CDR1 KGHDR and CDR2 SFDVKD come from the germline V gene. The DNA of the CDR3 is TGTGCCACCAGATCGGTAGCGGCCGGGGAGCTGTTTTTT. Amino acid sequence: CATRSVAAGELFF.

This rearrangement joins TRBV20-1 to TRBJ2-1, with 15 bases aligning to TRBD2. The CDR3 extends over 21 amino acids. The germline CDR1 and CDR2 sequences are DFQATT and SNEGSKA (reference sequence). J gave up 0 bases and V 3 bases, and 15 bases lay outside the gene matches. CDR3 in DNA: TGCAGTGCTAGTTCTGTCAATGAGGGGACTAGCGGGAGGAGCTCCTACAATGAGCAGTTCTTC. It is translated as CSASSVNEGTSGRSSYNEQFF.